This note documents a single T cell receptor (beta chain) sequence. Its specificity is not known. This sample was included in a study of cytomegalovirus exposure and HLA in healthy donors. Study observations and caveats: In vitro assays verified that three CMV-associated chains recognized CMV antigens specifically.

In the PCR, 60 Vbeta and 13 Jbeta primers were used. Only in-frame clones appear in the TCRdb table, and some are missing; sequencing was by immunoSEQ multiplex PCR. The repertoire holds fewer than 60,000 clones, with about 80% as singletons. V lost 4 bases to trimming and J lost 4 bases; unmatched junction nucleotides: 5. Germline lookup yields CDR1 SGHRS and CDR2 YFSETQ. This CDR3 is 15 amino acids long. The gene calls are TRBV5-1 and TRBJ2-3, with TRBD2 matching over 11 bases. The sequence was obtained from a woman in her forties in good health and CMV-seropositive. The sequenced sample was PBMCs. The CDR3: CASSVASGGSDTQYF. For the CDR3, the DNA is TGCGCCAGCAGCGTTGCTAGCGGGGGGTCAGATACGCAGTATTTT.